A single sample gave rise to the 30 T cell receptor beta chains below, sequenced in a study of vaccination and CD4 T cells after COVID-19. The Oncomine TCR Beta short-read assay was applied to DNA of cultured CD4+ T cells. TCRdb used MiXCR to reprocess the PCR reads, holding one entry per CDR3 protein. The sample records more than 9,000 distinct CDR3 sequences, 48% being singletons. Treatment of the sample: roughly 10-day PBMC culture with coronavirus spike peptide pools or control peptides (ViraFEST assay). No cognate antigen is known for these TCRs. The sample was CD4+ T cells from blood, cultured in vitro. The receptor set was obtained from a human donor who had recovered from COVID-19.

This clonotype was detected only a few times. The rearrangement uses TRBV19 and TRBJ1-3; D is ambiguous. CDR3 length: 15 residues. Between the trimmed V and J ends, which lost 5 bases and 1 base, there was a span of 12 bases. Germline V CDR1 and CDR2: LNHDA, SQIVND (reference sequence). DNA of the CDR3: TGTGCCAGTAGTTTTAATGGAATATCTGGAAACACCATATATTTT. Protein: CASSFNGISGNTIYF.

The chain uses TRBV5-1 and TRBJ2-7; D may be TRBD2 (6 bases). The CDR3 is 13 amino acids. Germline CDR1 and CDR2: SGHRS and YFSETQ. With 8 bases removed from V and 2 bases from J, the gap between germline ends came to 14 bases. CDR3 in amino acids: CASCRGGAYEQYF. The CDR3 DNA is TGCGCCAGTTGCCGTGGCGGGGCCTACGAGCAGTACTTC.

This rearrangement joins TRBV3-1 to TRBJ2-1, with 10 positions matching TRBD2. Looked up from germline, CDR1 is LGHDT and CDR2 is YNNKEL (reference sequence). The CDR3 runs 15 residues. With 3 bases clipped from V and 6 bases from J, the junction kept 5 bases outside the gene matches. The CDR3 spells CASSQLSGGFNEQFF. CDR3 DNA sequence: TGTGCCAGCAGCCAGCTTAGCGGGGGGTTCAATGAGCAGTTCTTC.

The chain links TRBV5-6 to TRBJ2-7, with a weak D call TRBD1 (5 bases). The CDR3 runs 15 residues. Germline V CDR1 and CDR2: SGHDT, YYEEEE. Trimming pared 0 bases from V and 4 bases from J, leaving 14 bases between. Here the CDR3 reads CASSLAGRVRYEQYF. CDR3 sequence (DNA): TGTGCCAGCAGCTTGGCCGGCAGGGTTAGGTACGAGCAGTACTTC.

In its sample, this clonotype was seen once. The chain has TRBV28 and TRBJ2-7; D is uncertain. CDR3 length: 14 amino acids. V gave up 2 bases and J gave up 2 bases, with 10 bases separating them. Germline values: CDR1 MDHEN, CDR2 SYDVKM. CDR3 protein: CASSLMGFTYEQYF. The CDR3 DNA is TGTGCCAGCAGTTTAATGGGATTTACCTACGAGCAGTACTTC.

The chain carries TRBV15 and TRBJ2-7; D possibly matches TRBD1 or TRBD2 (5 bases each). The V and J ends lost 1 base and 3 bases respectively, with 13 bases between them. Germline V gene data show CDR1 as LNHNV and CDR2 as YYDKDF (reference sequence). The CDR3 has 15 residues. Here the CDR3 reads CATSRGQGPNYEQYF. DNA for the CDR3: TGTGCCACCAGCAGAGGTCAGGGACCTAACTACGAGCAGTACTTC. Using reference TRBV15 and TRBJ2-7 for the parts outside the CDR3, the full variable domain is DAMVIQNPRYQVTQFGKPVTLSCSQTLNHNVMYWYQQKSSQAPKLLFHYYDKDFNNEADTPDNFQSRRPNTSFCFLDIRSPGLGDTAMYLCATSRGQGPNYEQYFGPGTRLTVT.

By sample fraction, this clonotype is large. This chain connects TRBV20-1 to TRBJ1-2, with D unresolved. Germline values: CDR1 DFQATT, CDR2 SNEGSKA (reference sequence). V lost 6 bases and J lost 3, with 14 bases in between. The CDR3 is 13 residues long. The CDR3 region is CSAITDGYYGYTF. The DNA for the CDR3 is TGCAGTGCCATAACGGACGGATACTATGGCTACACCTTC.

The chain joins TRBV7-2 to TRBJ2-7; 9 bases are shared with TRBD1. Germline CDR1 is SGHTA and CDR2 is FQGNSA. The junction had 13 bases not matched to a gene; V was cut back by 7 bases and J by 3 bases. The CDR3 has 16 residues. The CDR3 nucleotides are TGTGCCAGCACCTCCCCCGTGGGACAGGGAGTCTACGAGCAGTACTTC. It codes for CASTSPVGQGVYEQYF. Full variable domain (outside the CDR3, taken from reference TRBV7-2 and TRBJ2-7): GAGVSQSPSNKVTEKGKDVELRCDPISGHTALYWYRQSLGQGLEFLIYFQGNSAPDKSGLPSDRFSAERTGGSVSTLTIQRTQQEDSAVYLCASTSPVGQGVYEQYFGPGTRLTVT.

V and J are TRBV6-5 and TRBJ1-1; 7 nucleotides align to TRBD1. After removal of 0 bases from V and 1 base from J, the junction contained 5 bases not matched to a gene. In germline, CDR1 is MNHEY, CDR2 SVGAGI. CDR3 length: 16 residues. CDR3 protein: CASSYSAGGTNTEAFF. CDR3 DNA sequence: TGTGCCAGCAGTTACTCGGCAGGGGGAACGAACACTGAAGCTTTCTTT.

This clonotype was counted a few times. The chain's CDR3 is CASSLERGRSGYTF. The DNA for the CDR3 is TGTGCCAGCAGCTTAGAAAGGGGCAGGAGTGGCTACACCTTC. The rearrangement joins TRBV7-2 to TRBJ1-2, with D possibly being TRBD1 (5 bases). CDR1 is SGHTA and CDR2 is FQGNSA in the germline V gene. Trimming took off 1 base at V and 7 bases at J, with 13 bases between the two ends. This CDR3 is built from 14 residues.

The genes are TRBV11-2 and TRBJ2-6; tentative D call: TRBD1 (6 bases). This CDR3 has 14 residues. Trimming pared 8 bases from V and 2 bases from J, leaving 10 bases between. CDR1 and CDR2 from the germline V gene are SGHAT and FQNNGV. In nucleotides, the CDR3 is TGTGCCAGCTCCAGGACAGCTGGGGCCAACGTCCTGACTTTC. It is translated as CASSRTAGANVLTF.

The V call is TRBV27, the J call TRBJ1-1, with D perhaps matching TRBD1 (6 bases). The V gene's germline CDR1 is MNHEY and CDR2 SMNVEV (reference sequence). CDR3 length equals 14 residues. Trimming left V 3 bases short and J 3 bases short, with 11 bases between. CDR3 in DNA: TGTGCCAGCAGTTTCCAGGGGTTAGACACTGAAGCTTTCTTT. This gives the protein CASSFQGLDTEAFF.

This clonotype was detected a few times. The V and J genes are TRBV6-1 and TRBJ1-2; 8 bases are shared with TRBD1. CDR1 is MNHNS, CDR2 SASEGT, per germline. The CDR3 consists of 16 residues. The V segment lost 6 bases and the J segment 4 bases; nucleotides outside the gene matches: 13. The CDR3 sequence is CASSKQWDRFRYGYTF. The DNA for the CDR3 is TGTGCCAGCAGCAAACAATGGGACAGGTTCCGCTATGGCTACACCTTC.

As DNA, the CDR3 is TGCAGCGCCGGGGGGACAGGGAACCGGGGGAGTGAGCAGTTCTTC. As protein: CSAGGTGNRGSEQFF. The chain recombines TRBV29-1 with TRBJ2-1; 9 positions match TRBD1. The germline V gene encodes CDR1 SQVTM and CDR2 ANQGSEA. CDR3 size: 15 residues. With V trimmed by 7 bases and J by 9 bases, 16 bases remained unmatched.

This clonotype was recorded a few times. The chain carries TRBV7-6 and TRBJ1-5; weak D call: TRBD1 (6 bases). Trimming cost V 0 bases and J 6 bases, with 18 bases left between them. This CDR3 comprises 17 residues. In germline, CDR1 is SGHVS, CDR2 FNYEAQ. The CDR3 coding sequence is TGTGCCAGCAGCTTAGCGGTTCTACAGGGCGTAGCTCAGCCCCAGCATTTT. As protein: CASSLAVLQGVAQPQHF.

This clonotype was detected only a few times. The chain carries TRBV27 and TRBJ1-5; D is unclear. Germline lookup yields CDR1 MNHEY and CDR2 SMNVEV (reference sequence). The ends were cut back, 5 bases at V and 3 bases at J, with 11 bases in the middle. This CDR3 has 14 residues. CDR3 region: CASSLRPFNQPQHF. DNA of the CDR3: TGTGCCAGCAGTCTCCGACCGTTCAATCAGCCCCAGCATTTT.

The rearrangement links TRBV6-2 or TRBV6-3 to TRBJ1-4; D gene ambiguous. Per the germline V gene, CDR1 is MNHEY and CDR2 is SVGEGT. V was clipped by 4 bases and J by 6 bases, with 15 bases between them. The CDR3 contains 15 residues. The CDR3 loop reads CASSWPGGFDEKLFF. DNA of the CDR3: TGTGCCAGCAGTTGGCCGGGAGGGTTTGATGAAAAACTGTTTTTT.

The V and J genes are TRBV12-3 or TRBV12-4 and TRBJ1-1; no definite D call. V gave up 6 bases and J gave up 4 bases, with 12 bases separating them. The CDR3 contains 13 residues. The CDR3 DNA follows: TGTGCCAGCAGCCTGAGCTCCGGCACTGAAGCTTTCTTT. Protein sequence: CASSLSSGTEAFF.

This rearrangement joins TRBV6-1 to TRBJ1-2, with a possible D match to TRBD1 (5 bases). With 4 bases removed from V and 4 bases from J, the gap between germline ends came to 10 bases. Germline V gene sequence: CDR1 MNHNS, CDR2 SASEGT. CDR3 length equals 13 residues. CDR3 in DNA: TGTGCCAGCAGTGCGGGACGGATCTATGGCTACACCTTC. It specifies CASSAGRIYGYTF.

This clonotype was observed a few times. The V call is TRBV27, the J call TRBJ1-2; no clear D gene. The germline CDR1 and CDR2 sequences are MNHEY and SMNVEV (reference sequence). The CDR3 covers 14 residues. The V and J ends lost 4 bases and 4 bases respectively, with 13 bases between them. The CDR3 is CASSSPTSPYGYTF. For the CDR3, the DNA is TGTGCCAGCAGTTCCCCGACGAGCCCCTATGGCTACACCTTC.

The chain combines TRBV20-1 with TRBJ1-4; perhaps TRBD1 as D (5 bases). The CDR3 is 13 amino acids. Trimming left V 3 bases short and J 12 bases short, with 17 bases between. Per germline, CDR1 DFQATT and CDR2 SNEGSKA (reference sequence). The CDR3 here is CSARHVEGVELFF. The DNA for the CDR3 is TGCAGTGCTAGGCACGTAGAAGGGGTTGAACTGTTTTTT.

The genes are TRBV7-2 and TRBJ2-7; TRBD1 is a possible D gene (6 bases). CDR1 is SGHTA and CDR2 is FQGNSA in the germline V gene. The CDR3 has 14 amino acids. V lost 5 bases to trimming and J lost 3 bases, with 14 bases between them. The CDR3 bases are TGTGCCAGCAGCCTCCAAGGGGGTGGCTACGAGCAGTACTTC. It encodes CASSLQGGGYEQYF.

The V and J genes are TRBV28 and TRBJ1-5; TRBD1 is a possible D gene (6 bases). Per germline, CDR1 MDHEN and CDR2 SYDVKM. This CDR3 contains 15 residues. Trimming removed 3 bases at V and 7 bases at J, with 16 bases between. The CDR3 is CASSFPGGRGQPQHF. CDR3 bases: TGTGCCAGCAGTTTTCCCGGGGGCAGGGGACAGCCCCAGCATTTT. The variable domain in full, completed from reference TRBV28 and TRBJ1-5, reads DVKVTQSSRYLVKRTGEKVFLECVQDMDHENMFWYRQDPGLGLRLIYFSYDVKMKEKGDIPEGYSVSREKKERFSLILESASTNQTSMYLCASSFPGGRGQPQHFGDGTRLSIL.

The chain couples TRBV20-1 to TRBJ2-5; 7 nucleotides match TRBD2. V dropped 0 bases and J dropped 4; count of bases not matched to a gene: 11. The CDR3 is 16 amino acids. Germline V gene data show CDR1 as DFQATT and CDR2 as SNEGSKA (reference sequence). The CDR3 loop reads CSARDWGSGKRETQYF. The CDR3 DNA reads TGCAGTGCTAGAGACTGGGGAAGCGGGAAGAGAGAGACCCAGTACTTC.

The rearrangement links TRBV20-1 to TRBJ2-1; D is perhaps TRBD2 (6 bases). Trimming took 6 bases from V and 9 from J, leaving 15 bases between them. The CDR3 is 12 amino acids. The germline V gene has CDR1 DFQATT and CDR2 SNEGSKA (reference sequence). CDR3 in amino acids: CSAPDPAGEQFF. The CDR3 DNA sequence: TGCAGTGCACCCGACCCAGCGGGTGAGCAGTTCTTC.

The chain couples TRBV20-1 to TRBJ1-5; unclear D gene. V was cut by 5 bases and J by 2 bases, with 10 bases left in between. From germline, CDR1 is DFQATT and CDR2 SNEGSKA (reference sequence). This CDR3 spans 13 amino acids. CDR3: CSAQTAGNQPQHF. The DNA for the CDR3 is TGCAGTGCTCAGACGGCAGGCAATCAGCCCCAGCATTTT.

A few counts support this clonotype. The V gene is TRBV7-2, the J gene TRBJ1-2; D gene uncertain. Germline CDR1 and CDR2: SGHTA and FQGNSA. The CDR3 consists of 17 residues. V shed 3 bases and J shed 0 bases, with 17 bases lying between them. CDR3 sequence: CASSFPGSSGANYGYTF. CDR3 coding DNA: TGTGCCAGCAGCTTCCCCGGGAGCAGTGGGGCTAACTATGGCTACACCTTC.

The chain has TRBV20-1 and TRBJ2-5; the D is unclear. Trimming shortened V by 0 bases and J by 2 bases, and 13 bases separated the two germline ends. The CDR3 spans 15 residues. Germline V gene sequence: CDR1 DFQATT, CDR2 SNEGSKA (reference sequence). The CDR3 DNA follows: TGCAGTGCTAGAGACCCCTGGACGGATCAAGAGACCCAGTACTTC. Translating it yields CSARDPWTDQETQYF.

The gene calls are TRBV20-1 and TRBJ2-3; 13 bases fit TRBD2. After removal of 6 bases from V and 2 bases from J, the junction contained 5 bases not matched to a gene. This CDR3 spans 15 amino acids. CDR1 and CDR2 from the germline V gene are DFQATT and SNEGSKA (reference sequence). Here the CDR3 DNA reads TGCAGTGCCCCGGGACTAGCGGGAAACACAGATACGCAGTATTTT. Translated: CSAPGLAGNTDTQYF.

This clonotype was picked up a small number of times. This chain joins TRBV11-3 and TRBJ1-2; D not resolved. Germline V lookup: CDR1 SGHNT, CDR2 YENEEA. Between the trimmed V and J ends, which lost 1 base and 6 bases, there was a span of 6 bases. The CDR3 is 12 amino acids. Here the CDR3 reads CASSLGGDGYTF. The CDR3 coding sequence is TGTGCCAGCAGCTTAGGGGGTGATGGCTACACCTTC.